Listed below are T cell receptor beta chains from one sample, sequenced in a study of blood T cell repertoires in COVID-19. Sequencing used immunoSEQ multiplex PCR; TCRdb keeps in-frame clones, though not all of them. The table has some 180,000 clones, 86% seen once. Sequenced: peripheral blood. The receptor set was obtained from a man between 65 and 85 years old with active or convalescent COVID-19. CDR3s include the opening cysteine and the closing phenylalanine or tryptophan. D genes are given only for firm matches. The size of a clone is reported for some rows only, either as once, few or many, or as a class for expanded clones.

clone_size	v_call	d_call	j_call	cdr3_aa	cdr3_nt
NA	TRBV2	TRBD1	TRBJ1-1	CASSFTGEEAFF	TGTGCCAGCAGCTTCACAGGGGAAGAAGCTTTCTTT
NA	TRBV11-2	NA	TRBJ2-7	CASSSLRDKSYEQYF	TGTGCCAGCAGCTCACTCCGGGACAAATCCTACGAGCAGTACTTC
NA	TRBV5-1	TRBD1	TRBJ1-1	CASSGRGRDTEAFF	TGCGCCAGCAGCGGCAGGGGGCGGGACACTGAAGCTTTCTTT
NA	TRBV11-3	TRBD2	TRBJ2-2	CASSIRTSGGPGGTGELFF	TGTGCCAGCAGCATCCGGACTAGCGGGGGCCCCGGTGGCACCGGGGAGCTGTTTTTT
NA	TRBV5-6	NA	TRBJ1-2	CASSSMPGNPGYTF	TGTGCCAGCAGCTCAATGCCGGGGAACCCGGGCTACACCTTC
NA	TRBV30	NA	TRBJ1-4	CAWSVLAGISNEKLFF	TGTGCCTGGAGTGTACTGGCCGGGATCTCTAATGAAAAACTGTTTTTT
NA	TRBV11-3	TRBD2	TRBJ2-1	CASSLGLAENNEQFF	TGTGCCAGCAGCTTAGGCCTAGCGGAAAACAATGAGCAGTTCTTC
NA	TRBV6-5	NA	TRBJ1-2	CASRKGRGNYGYTF	TGTGCCAGCAGGAAAGGACGGGGTAACTATGGCTACACCTTC
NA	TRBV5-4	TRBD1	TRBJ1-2	CASSRDRSLGYTF	TGTGCCAGCAGCCGGGACAGGTCCCTTGGCTACACCTTC
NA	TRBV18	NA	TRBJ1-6	CASSPRAAYNSPLHF	TGTGCCAGCTCACCCAGGGCTGCCTATAATTCACCCCTCCACTTT
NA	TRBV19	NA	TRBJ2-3	CASSIDRGTSTDTQYF	TGTGCCAGTAGTATAGATCGGGGAACTAGCACAGATACGCAGTATTTT
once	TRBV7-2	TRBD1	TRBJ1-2	CASSLTTGGLVFGYTF	TGTGCCAGCAGCCTCACGACAGGGGGGCTTGTATTCGGCTACACCTTC
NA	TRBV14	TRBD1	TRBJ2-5	CASSLGQGMGGQETQYF	TGTGCCAGCAGCCTCGGACAGGGGATGGGAGGCCAAGAGACCCAGTACTTC
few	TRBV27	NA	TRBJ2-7	CASSYYFRGRYEQYF	TGTGCCAGCAGTTATTACTTCAGGGGACGCTACGAGCAGTACTTC
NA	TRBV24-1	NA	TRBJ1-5	CATSDAAGLGNQPQHF	TGTGCCACCAGTGACGCGGCCGGGTTAGGCAATCAGCCCCAGCATTTT
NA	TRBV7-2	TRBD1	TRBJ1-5	CASSLKGQGRGPQHF	TGTGCCAGCAGCTTAAAGGGACAGGGGCGAGGGCCCCAGCATTTT
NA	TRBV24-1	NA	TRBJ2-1	CATSDFQAVEQFF	TGTGCCACCAGTGATTTCCAGGCCGTGGAGCAGTTCTTC
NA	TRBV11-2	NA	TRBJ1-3	CASSSVFSGNTIYF	TGTGCCAGCAGCTCAGTGTTTTCTGGAAACACCATATATTTT
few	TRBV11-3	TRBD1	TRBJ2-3	CASSQGQVITDTQYF	TGTGCCAGCAGCCAGGGACAGGTTATTACCGATACGCAGTATTTT
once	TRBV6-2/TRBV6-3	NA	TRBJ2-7	CASSPRTSYPYEQYF	TGTGCCAGCAGTCCCCGAACTAGCTACCCCTACGAGCAGTACTTC
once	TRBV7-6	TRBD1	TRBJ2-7	CASSPTGGEQYF	TGTGCCAGCAGCCCTACAGGGGGCGAGCAGTACTTC
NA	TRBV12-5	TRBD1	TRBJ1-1	CASGLVPTGPNTEAFF	TGTGCTAGTGGTTTGGTCCCGACAGGGCCGAACACTGAAGCTTTCTTT
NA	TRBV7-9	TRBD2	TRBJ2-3	CASSLGTSGSTDTQYF	TGTGCCAGCAGCTTGGGGACTAGCGGGAGCACAGATACGCAGTATTTT
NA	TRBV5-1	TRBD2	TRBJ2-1	CASSLLTSGRYNEQFF	TGCGCCAGCAGCCTTTTGACTAGCGGGAGGTACAATGAGCAGTTCTTC
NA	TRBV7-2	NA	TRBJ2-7	CASSLSLIHEQYF	TGTGCCAGCAGCTTAAGCTTAATCCACGAGCAGTACTTC
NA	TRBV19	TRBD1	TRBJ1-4	CASSSSGTVFEKLFF	TGTGCCAGTAGTTCGTCCGGGACAGTGTTCGAAAAACTGTTTTTT
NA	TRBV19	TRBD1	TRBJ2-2	CASSTPPTGGNTGELFF	TGTGCCAGTAGTACCCCCCCCACAGGGGGGAACACCGGGGAGCTGTTTTTT
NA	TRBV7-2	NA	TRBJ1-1	CASSRGRGTEAFF	TGTGCCAGCAGCCGGGGCAGGGGAACTGAAGCTTTCTTT
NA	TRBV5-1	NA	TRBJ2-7	CASSVNFPVEQYF	TGCGCCAGCAGCGTGAACTTTCCGGTGGAGCAGTACTTC
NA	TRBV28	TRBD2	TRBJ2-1	CASRSGGPWGEQFF	TGTGCCAGCAGATCGGGAGGGCCCTGGGGTGAGCAGTTCTTC
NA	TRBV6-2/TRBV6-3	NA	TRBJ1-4	CASSPPGEPQKEKLFF	TGTGCCAGCAGTCCACCGGGAGAACCTCAGAAGGAAAAACTGTTTTTT
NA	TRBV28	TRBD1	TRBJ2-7	CASMPGQSYEQYF	TGTGCCAGCATGCCGGGACAGTCCTACGAGCAGTACTTC
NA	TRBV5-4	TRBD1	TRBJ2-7	CASSLDRGLTYEQYF	TGTGCCAGCAGCTTGGACAGGGGTTTAACCTACGAGCAGTACTTC
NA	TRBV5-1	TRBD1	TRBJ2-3	CASSAGQGTDTQYF	TGCGCCAGCAGCGCGGGACAGGGCACAGATACGCAGTATTTT
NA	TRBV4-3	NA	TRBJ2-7	CASSPEPGGPYEQYF	TGCGCCAGCAGCCCAGAACCGGGGGGCCCCTACGAGCAGTACTTC
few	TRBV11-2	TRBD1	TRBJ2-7	CASSLGQGAYEQYF	TGTGCCAGCAGCCTTGGACAGGGCGCGTACGAGCAGTACTTC
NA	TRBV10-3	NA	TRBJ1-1	CATIGGEDTEAFF	TGTGCCACCATAGGGGGGGAGGACACTGAAGCTTTCTTT
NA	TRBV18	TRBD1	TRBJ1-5	CASSQQGSNQPQHF	TGTGCCAGCTCCCAACAGGGGAGCAATCAGCCCCAGCATTTT
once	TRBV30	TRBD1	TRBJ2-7	CACRDRGYEQYF	TGTGCCTGTAGGGACAGGGGCTACGAGCAGTACTTC
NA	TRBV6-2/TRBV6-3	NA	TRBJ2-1	CASSYPPGQEHYNEQFF	TGTGCCAGCAGTTACCCCCCAGGGCAGGAACACTACAATGAGCAGTTCTTC
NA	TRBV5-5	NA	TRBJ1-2	CASSLTVNYGYTF	TGTGCCAGCAGCTTGACAGTTAACTATGGCTACACCTTC
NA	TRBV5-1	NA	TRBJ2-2	CASSLFQMNTGELFF	TGCGCCAGCAGCTTATTTCAGATGAACACCGGGGAGCTGTTTTTT
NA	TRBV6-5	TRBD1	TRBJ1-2	CASSYYGQDYGYTF	TGTGCCAGCAGTTACTACGGACAGGACTATGGCTACACCTTC
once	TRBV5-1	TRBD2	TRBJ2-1	CASSISGRAYDEQFF	TGCGCCAGCAGCATTAGCGGGAGGGCCTATGATGAGCAGTTCTTC
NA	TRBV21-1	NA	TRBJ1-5	CASSNEGGNQPQHF	TGTGCCAGCAGCAACGAGGGCGGCAATCAGCCCCAGCATTTT
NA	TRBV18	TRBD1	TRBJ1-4	CASSPPGQTNEKLFF	TGTGCCAGCTCACCGCCGGGACAGACTAATGAAAAACTGTTTTTT
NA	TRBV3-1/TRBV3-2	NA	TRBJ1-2	CASSLRAEGYTF	TGTGCCAGCAGCCTGAGGGCGGAGGGCTACACCTTC
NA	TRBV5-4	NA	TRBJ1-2	CASSPDRFYGYTF	TGTGCCAGCAGCCCCGACAGGTTTTATGGCTACACCTTC
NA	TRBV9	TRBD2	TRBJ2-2	CASSVSVGGRNTGELFF	TGTGCCAGCAGCGTGTCGGTTGGCGGGAGGAACACCGGGGAGCTGTTTTTT
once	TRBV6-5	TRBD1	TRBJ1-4	CASRGQGANGEKLFF	TGTGCCAGCAGGGGACAGGGGGCAAATGGTGAAAAACTGTTTTTT